The 14 T cell receptor beta chains presented below share a single source sample, sequenced in a study of shared clonotypes between healthy human individuals. Naive CD8 cells comprised CD45RO-negative, CCR7-positively selected cells, excluding terminally differentiated effector memory CD45RA+ cells. The repertoire was sequenced with immunoSEQ multiplex PCR; TCRdb's copy has only in-frame clones and lacks some. The repertoire includes roughly 590,000 clones, 95% to 96% of them detected once, and approximately 0.1% sits in the top ten. The sequenced material came from naive CD8+ T cells sorted from blood. Receptors originate from a woman aged 30 to 39 in good health.

V usage is TRBV7-9 and J usage is TRBJ1-2, with 10 positions matching TRBD1. With V trimmed by 5 bases and J by 5 bases, 5 bases remained unmatched. Germline V gene data show CDR1 as SEHNR and CDR2 as FQNEAQ (reference sequence). The CDR3 has 14 amino acids. The CDR3 protein is CASSPTGQGYGYTF. CDR3 DNA sequence: TGTGCCAGCAGCCCTACGGGACAGGGGTATGGCTACACCTTC. The whole variable domain, remainder taken from reference TRBV7-9 and TRBJ1-2, is DTGVSQNPRHKITKRGQNVTFRCDPISEHNRLYWYRQTLGQGPEFLTYFQNEAQLEKSRLLSDRFSAERPKGSFSTLEIQRTEQGDSAMYLCASSPTGQGYGYTFGSGTRLTVV.

This clone has a single count. The J gene is TRBJ2-7, the V gene TRBV11-3; D is perhaps TRBD1 (5 bases). The CDR3 covers 15 residues. V dropped 5 bases and J dropped 0 bases, with 14 bases sitting between them. Germline V gene lookup returns CDR1 SGHNT and CDR2 YENEEA. DNA for the CDR3: TGTGCCAGCAGCGGATACAGGACCCTCTCCTACGAGCAGTACTTC. Translating it yields CASSGYRTLSYEQYF.

The chain carries TRBV29-1 and TRBJ2-5; TRBD2 aligns across 7 bases. The J call may be incorrect, as the DNA end agrees better with TRBJ2-7. From germline, CDR1 is SQVTM and CDR2 ANQGSEA. The CDR3 totals 14 residues. The CDR3 spells CSANGGMGSYEQYF. The CDR3 DNA reads as TGCAGCGCCAACGGGGGGATGGGGTCCTACGAGCAGTACTTC.

This clone was picked up a small number of times. The chain links TRBV29-1 to TRBJ2-2; unclear D gene. Germline-derived CDR1 and CDR2 are SQVTM and ANQGSEA. V shed 0 bases and J shed 6 bases, with 5 bases lying between them. The CDR3 length is 12 residues. The CDR3 reads CSVEEYPGELFF. The CDR3 coding sequence is TGCAGCGTTGAAGAGTATCCCGGGGAGCTGTTTTTT.

This clone was recorded once. For the CDR3, the DNA is TGTGCCAGCAGCTTGGGAAGGTCAGACGTCGGGTGGGGCTACACCTTC. This gives the protein CASSLGRSDVGWGYTF. The rearrangement joins TRBV13 to TRBJ1-2; D is uncertain. Germline V gene data show CDR1 as PRHDT and CDR2 as FYEKMQ (reference sequence). The ends were cut back, 3 bases at V and 8 bases at J, with 22 bases in the middle. The CDR3 contains 16 residues.

The rearrangement links TRBV19 to TRBJ2-2; D remains ambiguous. This CDR3 spans 14 amino acids. Germline values: CDR1 LNHDA, CDR2 SQIVND (reference sequence). V shed 1 base and J shed 6 bases, with 9 bases lying between them. CDR3 sequence: CASSIVGLSGELFF. In nucleotides, the CDR3 is TGTGCCAGTAGTATAGTCGGGTTATCCGGGGAGCTGTTTTTT.

The chain uses TRBV5-4 and TRBJ1-1; 8 nucleotides agree with TRBD1. After removal of 0 bases from V and 3 bases from J, the junction contained 4 bases not matched to a gene. This CDR3 region has 15 residues. Per the germline V gene, CDR1 is SGHNT and CDR2 is YYREEE (reference sequence). The DNA of the CDR3 is TGTGCCAGCAGCTTGGGGGACAGGATGGACACTGAAGCTTTCTTT. Translating gives CASSLGDRMDTEAFF.

The chain has TRBV9 and TRBJ2-5, with a weak D call TRBD2 (6 bases). CDR3 size: 14 residues. The V gene's germline CDR1 is SGDLS and CDR2 YYNGEE. The V end lost 2 bases, the J end lost 5 bases, and 13 bases lay between the germline ends. The CDR3 region is CASSVYGGVETQYF. DNA of the CDR3: TGTGCCAGCAGCGTTTACGGAGGGGTCGAGACCCAGTACTTC.

Notes on this clone: The identical CDR3 is also encoded by other nucleotide sequences in the sample. This chain links TRBV27 with TRBJ1-6, with 9 positions matching TRBD1. Losses at the gene ends were 3 bases for V and 7 bases for J; bases not matched to a gene: 1. CDR3 size: 14 residues. Germline CDR1 MNHEY, CDR2 SMNVEV (reference sequence). The CDR3 nucleotides read TGTGCCAGCAGTTTGACAGGGGGGAATTCACCCCTCCACTTT. Translated: CASSLTGGNSPLHF.

This chain uses TRBV5-4 with TRBJ2-7; the match to TRBD2 covers 7 bases. The V and J ends lost 4 bases and 2 bases, in that order; junction bases with no gene match: 6. The CDR3 is made up of 14 amino acids. Germline V gene sequence: CDR1 SGHNT, CDR2 YYREEE (reference sequence). The CDR3 nucleotides are TGTGCCAGCAGCCGGGGGGAAACAGCCTACGAGCAGTACTTC. Translating it yields CASSRGETAYEQYF.

This sequence joins TRBV9 and TRBJ2-7, with D tentatively TRBD1 (6 bases). Per the germline V gene, CDR1 is SGDLS and CDR2 is YYNGEE. This CDR3 spans 15 amino acids. V was pared by 4 bases and J by 3 bases, with 17 bases between. CDR3 loop: CASSPDMGAFYEQYF. The CDR3 DNA follows: TGTGCCAGCAGCCCCGACATGGGGGCGTTCTACGAGCAGTACTTC. The whole variable domain, filled in from reference TRBV9 and TRBJ2-7, reads DSGVTQTPKHLITATGQRVTLRCSPRSGDLSVYWYQQSLDQGLQFLIQYYNGEERAKGNILERFSAQQFPDLHSELNLSSLELGDSALYFCASSPDMGAFYEQYFGPGTRLTVT.

The chain has TRBV19 and TRBJ1-5; D call uncertain. V shed 0 bases and J shed 4 bases, with 10 bases lying between them. This CDR3 is built from 15 residues. Germline V gene lookup returns CDR1 LNHDA and CDR2 SQIVND (reference sequence). The CDR3 DNA sequence: TGTGCCAGTAGTATAGATGATCGGGAGAATCAGCCCCAGCATTTT. Its translation: CASSIDDRENQPQHF.

J is TRBJ2-1 and V is TRBV29-1; 9 bases agree with TRBD2. The CDR3 loop spans 16 amino acids. The germline gives CDR1 SQVTM, CDR2 ANQGSEA. V shed 4 bases, J shed 7 bases, and the junction held 14 bases outside the gene matches. CDR3 in amino acids: CSVVRTTSGLPNEQFF. CDR3 in DNA: TGCAGCGTTGTCCGAACGACTAGCGGCCTTCCTAATGAGCAGTTCTTC.

A single count supports this clone. The rearrangement uses TRBV27 and TRBJ1-1; 8 bases are shared with TRBD1. Per the germline V gene, CDR1 is MNHEY and CDR2 is SMNVEV (reference sequence). J gave up 2 bases and V 6 bases, and 2 bases lay outside the gene matches. This CDR3 comprises 13 residues. The CDR3 reads CASSTGGNTEAFF. The CDR3 nucleotides are TGTGCCAGCAGCACAGGGGGTAACACTGAAGCTTTCTTT.